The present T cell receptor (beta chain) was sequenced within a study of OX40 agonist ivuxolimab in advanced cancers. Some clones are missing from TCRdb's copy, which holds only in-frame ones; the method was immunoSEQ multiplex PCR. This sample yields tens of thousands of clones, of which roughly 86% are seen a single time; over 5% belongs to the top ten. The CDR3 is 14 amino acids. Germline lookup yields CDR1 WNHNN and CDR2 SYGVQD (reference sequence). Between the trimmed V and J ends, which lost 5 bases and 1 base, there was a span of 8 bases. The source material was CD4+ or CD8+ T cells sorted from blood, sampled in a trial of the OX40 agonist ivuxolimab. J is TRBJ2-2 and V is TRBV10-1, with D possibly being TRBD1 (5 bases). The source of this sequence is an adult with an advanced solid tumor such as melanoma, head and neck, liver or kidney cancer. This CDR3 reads CASSRQMNTGELFF. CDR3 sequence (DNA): TGCGCCAGCAGTAGACAGATGAACACCGGGGAGCTGTTTTTT.